Listed below are T cell receptor beta chains from one sample, sequenced in a study of OX40 agonist ivuxolimab in advanced cancers. The protocol was immunoSEQ multiplex PCR, while the TCRdb copy is restricted to in-frame clones and leaves out a portion. The sample includes 72,000 or so clones, more than 65% seen only once; the top ten take about 5%. This material consisted of CD4+ or CD8+ T cells sorted from blood, taken in a trial of the OX40 agonist ivuxolimab. The receptors shown here come from an adult with an advanced solid tumor such as melanoma, head and neck, liver or kidney cancer. Each CDR3 is given with its conserved first and last residue. D genes are given only for firm matches.

TRBJ2-7	TRBV9	TRBD2	TGTGCCAGCAGCGTAGACATGGGAGGGCCTACCGAGCAGTACTTC	CASSVDMGGPTEQYF
TRBJ1-5	TRBV5-8	-	TGTGCCAGCAGCTTGAGAACAGGGAGGGATCAGCCCCAGCATTTT	CASSLRTGRDQPQHF
TRBJ2-1	TRBV5-1	TRBD1	TGCGCCAGCAGCTTCGGGACAGAATACAATGAGCAGTTCTTC	CASSFGTEYNEQFF
TRBJ2-3	TRBV2	-	TGTGCCAGCACACGGGGCCTGGAGACAGATACGCAGTATTTT	CASTRGLETDTQYF
TRBJ2-7	TRBV5-6	-	TGTGCCAGCAGCACGTCAGGGTCCTACGAGCAGTACTTC	CASSTSGSYEQYF
TRBJ1-2	TRBV10-3	-	TGTGCCATCAGTGACGGCTCTAACTATGGCTACACCTTC	CAISDGSNYGYTF
TRBJ2-3	TRBV29-1	TRBD2	TGCAGCGTTGAAGGGACTAGCGGGAGGGCAGATACGCAGTATTTT	CSVEGTSGRADTQYF
TRBJ1-4	TRBV5-1	TRBD1	TGCGCCAGCAGCATTGGACAGGGTGCGGCTAATGAAAAACTGTTTTTT	CASSIGQGAANEKLFF
TRBJ2-5	TRBV7-9	TRBD1	TGTGCCAGCAGCTTAGGGTCCGGAACAGGGGTGGGAGAGACCCAGTACTTC	CASSLGSGTGVGETQYF
TRBJ1-6	TRBV11-2	-	TGTGCCAGCAGCTTTGCCGGGGGTAATTCACCCCTCCACTTT	CASSFAGGNSPLHF
TRBJ2-1	TRBV23-1	-	TGCGCCAGCAGTCAATCGGGCTCATACAATGAGCAGTTCTTC	CASSQSGSYNEQFF
TRBJ2-7	TRBV7-9	-	TGTGCCAGCAGCGCGACTTCCGAAGGCTCCTACGAGCAGTACTTC	CASSATSEGSYEQYF
TRBJ1-6	TRBV30	TRBD1	TGTGCCTGGAGTGTAGACAGGGGAACGGGTTCACCCCTCCACTTT	CAWSVDRGTGSPLHF
TRBJ1-1	TRBV6-1	-	TGTGCCAGCAAAAACACAAACACTGAAGCTTTCTTT	CASKNTNTEAFF